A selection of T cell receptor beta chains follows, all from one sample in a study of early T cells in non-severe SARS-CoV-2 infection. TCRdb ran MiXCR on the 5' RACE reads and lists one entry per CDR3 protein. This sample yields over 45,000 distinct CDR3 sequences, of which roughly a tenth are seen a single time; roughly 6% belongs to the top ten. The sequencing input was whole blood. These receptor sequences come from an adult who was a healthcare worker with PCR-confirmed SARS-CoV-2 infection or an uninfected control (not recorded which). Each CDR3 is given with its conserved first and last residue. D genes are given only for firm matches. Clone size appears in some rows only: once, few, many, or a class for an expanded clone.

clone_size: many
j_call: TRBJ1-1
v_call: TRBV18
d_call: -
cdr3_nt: TGTGCCAGCTCTTCTACCCCCCAGGTTGAAGCTTTCTTT
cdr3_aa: CASSSTPQVEAFF

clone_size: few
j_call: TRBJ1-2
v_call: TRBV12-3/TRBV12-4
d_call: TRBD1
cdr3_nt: TGTGCCAGCAGTTTACAGGGGGCCTATGGCTACACCTTC
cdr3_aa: CASSLQGAYGYTF

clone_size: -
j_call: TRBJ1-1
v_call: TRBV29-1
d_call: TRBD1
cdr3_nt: TGCAGCGGGGGACAGGGCGACACTGAAGCTTTCTTT
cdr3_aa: CSGGQGDTEAFF

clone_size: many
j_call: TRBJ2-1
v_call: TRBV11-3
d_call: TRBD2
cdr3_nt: TGTGCCAGCAGCTTCGGACTAGCGGGAAACCCCCTCCTTTACAGGGTGCAGTTCTTC
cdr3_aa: CASSFGLAGNPLLYRVQFF

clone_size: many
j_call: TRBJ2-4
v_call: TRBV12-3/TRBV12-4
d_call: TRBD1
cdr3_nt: TGTGCCAGCAGGGGACACGGGACAGGGCCTCCAATTCAGTACTTC
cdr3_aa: CASRGHGTGPPIQYF

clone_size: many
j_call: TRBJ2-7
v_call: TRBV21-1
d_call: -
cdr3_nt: TGTGCCAGCCCTTCGGGGCCAGGGCGCGGCCGCTACGAGCAGTACTTC
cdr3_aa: CASPSGPGRGRYEQYF

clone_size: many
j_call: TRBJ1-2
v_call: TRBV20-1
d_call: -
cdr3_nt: TGCAGTGCTAGAGACCAAGGCGGGGCTAACTATGGCTACACCTTC
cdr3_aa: CSARDQGGANYGYTF

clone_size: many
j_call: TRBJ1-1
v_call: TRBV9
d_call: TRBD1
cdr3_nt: TGTGCCAGCAGCCCTATATTCGACAGGGGTACTGAAGCTTTCTTT
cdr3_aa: CASSPIFDRGTEAFF

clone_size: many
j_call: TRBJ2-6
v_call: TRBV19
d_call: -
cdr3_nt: TGTGCCAGTAGCTCGGGACTCAGGTTAACTTTC
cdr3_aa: CASSSGLRLTF

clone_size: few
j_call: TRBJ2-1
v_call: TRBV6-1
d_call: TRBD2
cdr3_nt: TGTGCCAGCAGTGAGGCTAGCGGGATGGGTGATGAGCAGTTCTTC
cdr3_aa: CASSEASGMGDEQFF

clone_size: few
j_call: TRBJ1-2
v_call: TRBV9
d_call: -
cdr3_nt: TGTGCCAGCAGCGAAGGAAAGAACTATGGCTACACCTTC
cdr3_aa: CASSEGKNYGYTF

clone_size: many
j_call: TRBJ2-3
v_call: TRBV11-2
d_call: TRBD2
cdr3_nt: TGTGCCAGCAGCTTAGCGGGAGGGTCCCTTACAGATACGCAGTATTTT
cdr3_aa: CASSLAGGSLTDTQYF

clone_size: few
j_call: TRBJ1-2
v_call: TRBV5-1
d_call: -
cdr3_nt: TGCGCCAGCAGCGTGGAGGGCTCCATCCAGTACTATGGCTACACCTTC
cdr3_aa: CASSVEGSIQYYGYTF

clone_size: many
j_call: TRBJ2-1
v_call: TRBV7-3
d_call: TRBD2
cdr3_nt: TGTGCCAGCAGCTTAGCCGGGACTAGTTATTTCAATGAGCAGTTCTTC
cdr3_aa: CASSLAGTSYFNEQFF

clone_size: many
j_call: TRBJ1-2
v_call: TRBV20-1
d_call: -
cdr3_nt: TGCAGTGCTAGAGATGGGGCCACTATCTTATACGGCTACACCTTC
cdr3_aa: CSARDGATILYGYTF

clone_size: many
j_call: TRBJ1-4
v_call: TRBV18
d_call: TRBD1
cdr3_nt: TGTGCCAGCTCACCGGACAGGTTGTCTGAAAAACTGTTTTTT
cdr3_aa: CASSPDRLSEKLFF

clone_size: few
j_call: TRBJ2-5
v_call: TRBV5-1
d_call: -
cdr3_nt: TGCGCCAGCAGCTCTCGGGACTCCAGTTATTTTCAAGAGACCCAGTACTTC
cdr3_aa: CASSSRDSSYFQETQYF

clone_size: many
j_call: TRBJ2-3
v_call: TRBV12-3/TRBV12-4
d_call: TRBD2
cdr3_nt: TGTGCCAGCAGTTTTGGAGCGGGAGGACCGGATACGCAGTATTTT
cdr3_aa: CASSFGAGGPDTQYF

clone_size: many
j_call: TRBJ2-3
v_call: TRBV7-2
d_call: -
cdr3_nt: TGTGCCAGCAGCTACGTAACAGATACGCAGTATTTT
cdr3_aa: CASSYVTDTQYF

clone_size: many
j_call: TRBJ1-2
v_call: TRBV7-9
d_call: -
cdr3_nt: TGTGCCAGCAGCTTAATTAGCCCCGACGATGGCTACACCTTC
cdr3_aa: CASSLISPDDGYTF

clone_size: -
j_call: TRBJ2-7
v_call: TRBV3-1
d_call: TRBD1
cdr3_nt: TGTGCCAGCAGCCAATACGATGACAGGGGGTTGTCCTACGAGCAGTACTTC
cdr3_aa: CASSQYDDRGLSYEQYF

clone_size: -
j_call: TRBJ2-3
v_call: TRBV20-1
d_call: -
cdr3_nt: TGCAGTGCCCCGGACGAGACAGATACGCAGTATTTT
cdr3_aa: CSAPDETDTQYF

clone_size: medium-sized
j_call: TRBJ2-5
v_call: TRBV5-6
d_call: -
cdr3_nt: TGTGCCAGCAGCCAAGAGACCCAGTACTTC
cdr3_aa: CASSQETQYF

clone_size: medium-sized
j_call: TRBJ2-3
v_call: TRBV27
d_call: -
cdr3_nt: TGTGCCAGCTCCTTCCGGGACCCCAGAGGTGCAGATACGCAGTATTTT
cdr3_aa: CASSFRDPRGADTQYF

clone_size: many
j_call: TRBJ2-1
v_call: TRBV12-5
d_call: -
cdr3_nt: TGTGCTAGTGGTTGGGGGTGGGAGCAGTTCTTC
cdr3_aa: CASGWGWEQFF

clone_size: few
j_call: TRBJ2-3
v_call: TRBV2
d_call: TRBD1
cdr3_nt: TGTGCCAGCAGCCAGGGACAGACGGACACAGATACGCAGTATTTT
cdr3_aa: CASSQGQTDTDTQYF

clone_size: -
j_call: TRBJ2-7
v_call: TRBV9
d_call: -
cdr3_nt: TGTGCCAGCAGCGTAGGCCAGAAAAACGGGAAGCAGTACTTC
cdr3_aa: CASSVGQKNGKQYF

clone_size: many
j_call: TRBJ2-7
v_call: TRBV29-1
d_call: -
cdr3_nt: TGCAGCGTTGACGCAGGGATGCTTCGTTCCGAGCAGTACTTC
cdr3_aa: CSVDAGMLRSEQYF

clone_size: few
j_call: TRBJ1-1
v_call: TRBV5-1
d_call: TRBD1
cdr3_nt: TGCGCCAGCGGGGGACAGGGGCCTAACACTGAAGCTTTCTTT
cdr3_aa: CASGGQGPNTEAFF

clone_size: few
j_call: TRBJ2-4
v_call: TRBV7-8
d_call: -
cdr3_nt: TGTGCCAGCAGCTTACCCCCTACCCAGCCCTGGAACATTCAGTACTTC
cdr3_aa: CASSLPPTQPWNIQYF

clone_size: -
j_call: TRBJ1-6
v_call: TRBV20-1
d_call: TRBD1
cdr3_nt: TGCAGTGTCAGGAGCAGGGGGCTAGCTTCACCCCTCCACTTT
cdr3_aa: CSVRSRGLASPLHF

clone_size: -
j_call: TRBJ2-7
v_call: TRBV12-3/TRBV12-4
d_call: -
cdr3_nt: TGTGCCAGCAGTTTTTTTGGCGAGCAGTACTTC
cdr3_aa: CASSFFGEQYF

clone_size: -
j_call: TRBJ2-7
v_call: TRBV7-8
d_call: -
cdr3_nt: TGTGCCAGCAGCTTAATGGTGAACCCGAGCTCCTACGAGCAGTACTTC
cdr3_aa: CASSLMVNPSSYEQYF

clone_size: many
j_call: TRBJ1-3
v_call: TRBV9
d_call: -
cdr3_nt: TGTGCCAGCAGCGGAATTTCCTCTGGAAACACCATATATTTT
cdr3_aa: CASSGISSGNTIYF

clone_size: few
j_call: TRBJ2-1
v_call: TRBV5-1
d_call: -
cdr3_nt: TGCGCCAGCAGCCGACTTGCGGGATGGGATGAGCAGTTCTTC
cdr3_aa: CASSRLAGWDEQFF

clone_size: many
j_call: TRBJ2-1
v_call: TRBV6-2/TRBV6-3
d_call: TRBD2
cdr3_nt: TGTGCCAGCAGCCAGCGGGGAGGAAGGGCCCTATACAATGAGCAGTTCTTC
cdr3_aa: CASSQRGGRALYNEQFF

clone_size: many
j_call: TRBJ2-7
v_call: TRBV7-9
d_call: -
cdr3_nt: TGTGCCAGCCTCCGGGTAGGGAACTACGAGCAGTACTTC
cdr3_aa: CASLRVGNYEQYF

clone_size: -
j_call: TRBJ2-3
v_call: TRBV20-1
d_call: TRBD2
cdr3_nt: TGCAGTGCTAGAGATAGGACCCCGGGGGGGCAGTATTTT
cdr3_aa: CSARDRTPGGQYF

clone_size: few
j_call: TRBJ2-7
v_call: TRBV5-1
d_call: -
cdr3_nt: TGCGCCAGCAGCTTGGATGGAGGTAGGAGGGAGCAGTACTTC
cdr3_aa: CASSLDGGRREQYF

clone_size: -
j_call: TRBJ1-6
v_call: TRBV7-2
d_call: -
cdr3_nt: TGTGCCAGCAGCTTAGCCAGGGTTAATTCACCCCTCCACTTT
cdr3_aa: CASSLARVNSPLHF

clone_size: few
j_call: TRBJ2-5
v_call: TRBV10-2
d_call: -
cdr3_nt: TGCGCCAGCAGTGGTCGCGCTGCTAGCGCTAAAGAGACCCAGTACTTC
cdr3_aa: CASSGRAASAKETQYF

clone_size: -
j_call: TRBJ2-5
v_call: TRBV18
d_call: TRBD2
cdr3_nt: TGTGCCAGCTCACCAATTAGCGGGAGGGATAAGACCCAGTACTTC
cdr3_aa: CASSPISGRDKTQYF

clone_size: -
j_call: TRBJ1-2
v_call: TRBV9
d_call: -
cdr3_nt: TGTGCCAGCAGCGCTGGAGGGATCCCGTATGGCTACACCTTC
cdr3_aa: CASSAGGIPYGYTF

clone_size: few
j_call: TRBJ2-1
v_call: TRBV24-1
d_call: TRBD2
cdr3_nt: TGTGCCACCAGTGACGTAGCGGGAGATGTGGATGAGCAGTTCTTC
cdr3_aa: CATSDVAGDVDEQFF

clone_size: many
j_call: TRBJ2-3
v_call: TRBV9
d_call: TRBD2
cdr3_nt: TGTGCCAGCAGCCCCCTAGAGTCACTAGCGGGAGCTCGTACCTCACTACAGTATTTT
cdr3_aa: CASSPLESLAGARTSLQYF

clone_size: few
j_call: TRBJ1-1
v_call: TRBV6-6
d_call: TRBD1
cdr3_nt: TGTGCCAGCGGAGCAGGGGGCCGCTTGGGGACTGAAGCTTTCTTT
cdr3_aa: CASGAGGRLGTEAFF

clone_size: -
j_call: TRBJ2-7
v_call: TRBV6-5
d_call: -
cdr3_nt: TGTGCCAGCAGCCCTCCGGGGATTAACTACGAGCAGTACTTC
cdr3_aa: CASSPPGINYEQYF

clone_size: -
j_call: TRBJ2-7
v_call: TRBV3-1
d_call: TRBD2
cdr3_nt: TGTGCCAGCAGCCAAGAGTCGCGGGGGGGTTACGAGCAGTACTTC
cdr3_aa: CASSQESRGGYEQYF

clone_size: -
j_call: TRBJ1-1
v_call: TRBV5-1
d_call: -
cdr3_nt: TGCGCCAGCAGCACCCCAAAGGGGGCTGAAGCTTTCTTT
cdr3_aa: CASSTPKGAEAFF

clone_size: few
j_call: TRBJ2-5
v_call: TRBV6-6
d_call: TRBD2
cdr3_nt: TGTGCCAGCAGTTTTGCCCTCTTGGGGCGGGAGGCCCAGTACTTC
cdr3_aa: CASSFALLGREAQYF

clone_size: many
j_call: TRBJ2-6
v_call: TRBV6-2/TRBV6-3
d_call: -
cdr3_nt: TGTGCCAGCAGCCCTCCTTCTGGGGCCAACGTCCTGACTTTC
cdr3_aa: CASSPPSGANVLTF

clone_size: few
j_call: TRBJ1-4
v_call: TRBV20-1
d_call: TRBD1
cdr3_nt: TGCAGTGCTCCCGGGACAGGGGGTGAAAAACTGTTTTTT
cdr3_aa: CSAPGTGGEKLFF

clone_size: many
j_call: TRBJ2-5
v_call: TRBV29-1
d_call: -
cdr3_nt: TGCAGCGCCGAGAAAACCAAAGAGACCCAGTACTTC
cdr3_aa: CSAEKTKETQYF

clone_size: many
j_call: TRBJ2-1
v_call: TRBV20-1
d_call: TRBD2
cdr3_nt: TGCAGTGCTTCTCCGTGGGAGGGCCCCCGGTTCTTC
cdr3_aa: CSASPWEGPRFF

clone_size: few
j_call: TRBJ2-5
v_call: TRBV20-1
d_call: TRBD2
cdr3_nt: TGCAGTTTTAAATCTAGCGGGAGGGGAGAGACCCAGTACTTC
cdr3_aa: CSFKSSGRGETQYF

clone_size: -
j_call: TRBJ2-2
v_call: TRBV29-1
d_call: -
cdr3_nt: TGCAGCGTTATGGGACCAGGATTTCCCGGGGAGCTGTTTTTT
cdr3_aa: CSVMGPGFPGELFF

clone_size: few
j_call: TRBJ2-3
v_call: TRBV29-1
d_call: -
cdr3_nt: TGCAGCGTCGACAACAGGGATACGCAGTATTTT
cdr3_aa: CSVDNRDTQYF

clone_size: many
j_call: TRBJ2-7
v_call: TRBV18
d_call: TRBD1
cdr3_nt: TGTGCCACCCGGACAGGGGCGTCCTACGAGCAGTACTTC
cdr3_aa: CATRTGASYEQYF

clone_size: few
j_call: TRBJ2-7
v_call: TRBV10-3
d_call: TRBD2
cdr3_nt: TGTGCCATCTGGGAAGGACTAGCGGGGTTATACTACGAGCAGTACTTC
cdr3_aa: CAIWEGLAGLYYEQYF

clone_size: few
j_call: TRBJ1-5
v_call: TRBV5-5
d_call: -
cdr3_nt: TGTGCCAGCAGCCCTATTCTTGCTGGGGACAGCAATCAGCCCCAGCATTTT
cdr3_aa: CASSPILAGDSNQPQHF